Listed below are T cell receptor beta chains from one sample, sequenced in a study of blood T cell repertoires in COVID-19. Generated by immunoSEQ multiplex PCR, the TCRdb table keeps only in-frame clones and is missing some. Found here are 45,000 to 50,000 clones, about 83% of them singletons; the top ten hold roughly 8%. Sequences were obtained from peripheral blood. All receptors come from a man older than 75 in a cohort sampled during active COVID-19. Both conserved end residues are part of each CDR3. The D gene is left open where the match is weak. Expanded clones are given a class, and other clones once, few, many or no size at all.

j_call: TRBJ2-3; clone_size: once; d_call: NA; v_call: TRBV20-1; cdr3_nt: TGCAGTGCTAGTCCTAGTAGCACAGATACGCAGTATTTT; cdr3_aa: CSASPSSTDTQYF
j_call: TRBJ1-4; clone_size: few; d_call: TRBD1; v_call: TRBV7-2; cdr3_nt: TGTGCCAGCAGCTTTGACAGGGGAACCCTGGCTAATGAAAAACTGTTTTTT; cdr3_aa: CASSFDRGTLANEKLFF
j_call: TRBJ2-1; clone_size: NA; d_call: NA; v_call: TRBV11-2; cdr3_nt: TGTGCCAGCAGCTACGGCGGACTTTCCTACAATGAGCAGTTCTTC; cdr3_aa: CASSYGGLSYNEQFF
j_call: TRBJ1-1; clone_size: NA; d_call: NA; v_call: TRBV5-1; cdr3_nt: TGCGCCAGCAGCTTGGTACAGGGAGAATCCATGAACACTGAAGCTTTCTTT; cdr3_aa: CASSLVQGESMNTEAFF
j_call: TRBJ2-6; clone_size: few; d_call: TRBD1; v_call: TRBV9; cdr3_nt: TGTGCCAGCAGCCCTGGACAGGGTGGCGGGGCCAACGTCCTGACTTTC; cdr3_aa: CASSPGQGGGANVLTF
j_call: TRBJ1-3; clone_size: few; d_call: TRBD1; v_call: TRBV19; cdr3_nt: TGTGCCACCTTACAGGGGCGACTCGGAAACACCATATATTTT; cdr3_aa: CATLQGRLGNTIYF
j_call: TRBJ1-5; clone_size: NA; d_call: TRBD1; v_call: TRBV11-2; cdr3_nt: TGTGCCAGCAGCCCCGGGCAGGGGGCCTGGAATCAGCCCCAGCATTTT; cdr3_aa: CASSPGQGAWNQPQHF
j_call: TRBJ2-5; clone_size: NA; d_call: NA; v_call: TRBV6-5; cdr3_nt: TGTGCCAGCAGTCCTGGCCTGGTCAGGGAAGAGACCCAGTACTTC; cdr3_aa: CASSPGLVREETQYF
j_call: TRBJ1-6; clone_size: NA; d_call: NA; v_call: TRBV3-1/TRBV3-2; cdr3_nt: TGTGCCAGCAGCCCCAGATTGGATTCACCCCTCCACTTT; cdr3_aa: CASSPRLDSPLHF
j_call: TRBJ2-1; clone_size: once; d_call: NA; v_call: TRBV5-1; cdr3_nt: TGCGCCAGCAGCTTGGCCCAGGGGAGCCCCAATGAGCAGTTCTTC; cdr3_aa: CASSLAQGSPNEQFF
j_call: TRBJ2-1; clone_size: NA; d_call: TRBD2; v_call: TRBV4-3; cdr3_nt: TGCGCCAGCAGCCAAGCACCCCTACTAGCGGGAGAACAGTTCTTC; cdr3_aa: CASSQAPLLAGEQFF
j_call: TRBJ1-6; clone_size: NA; d_call: TRBD1; v_call: TRBV5-4; cdr3_nt: TGTGCCAGCAGCGCGGACAGGGGGCTTTCACCCCTCCACTTT; cdr3_aa: CASSADRGLSPLHF
j_call: TRBJ2-7; clone_size: NA; d_call: TRBD1; v_call: TRBV5-1; cdr3_nt: TGCGCCAGCAGCTTGGGACAGGGGGTGAGCGAGCAGTACTTC; cdr3_aa: CASSLGQGVSEQYF
j_call: TRBJ1-5; clone_size: NA; d_call: NA; v_call: TRBV27; cdr3_nt: TGTGCCAGCAGTTCCCACGGCGGGGCGGGCAATCAGCCCCAGCATTTT; cdr3_aa: CASSSHGGAGNQPQHF
j_call: TRBJ2-6; clone_size: NA; d_call: NA; v_call: TRBV10-2; cdr3_nt: TGCGCCAGCAGTTACGGGACTGGGGCCAACGTCCTGACTTTC; cdr3_aa: CASSYGTGANVLTF
j_call: TRBJ2-7; clone_size: NA; d_call: TRBD2; v_call: TRBV15; cdr3_nt: TGTGCCACCAGCAGCTCCGGGACACCGGTGTTAGCGGGAGGCGGCGAGCAGTACTTC; cdr3_aa: CATSSSGTPVLAGGGEQYF
j_call: TRBJ2-2; clone_size: once; d_call: TRBD2; v_call: TRBV6-2/TRBV6-3; cdr3_nt: TGTGCCAGCAGTTACGTCCCGGCGGGAGCGAACACCGGGGAGCTGTTTTTT; cdr3_aa: CASSYVPAGANTGELFF
j_call: TRBJ2-7; clone_size: NA; d_call: TRBD2; v_call: TRBV11-3; cdr3_nt: TGTGCCAGCAGCGGGAGGGGCGGCGAGCAGTACTTC; cdr3_aa: CASSGRGGEQYF
j_call: TRBJ1-5; clone_size: NA; d_call: NA; v_call: TRBV15; cdr3_nt: TGTGCCACCAGCTTTCCAGGGTCCCAGAGCAATCAGCCCCAGCATTTT; cdr3_aa: CATSFPGSQSNQPQHF
j_call: TRBJ1-1; clone_size: NA; d_call: TRBD1; v_call: TRBV18; cdr3_nt: TGTGCCAGCTCGGGAAACAGGGGCACTGAAGCTTTCTTT; cdr3_aa: CASSGNRGTEAFF
j_call: TRBJ2-1; clone_size: NA; d_call: TRBD1; v_call: TRBV10-3; cdr3_nt: TGTGCCATCGGGGACAGGGGTCCCAATGAGCAGTTCTTC; cdr3_aa: CAIGDRGPNEQFF
j_call: TRBJ1-4; clone_size: few; d_call: TRBD1; v_call: TRBV5-4; cdr3_nt: TGTGCCAGCAGCGATCCCGACAGGGGCCTAGTCGGAAAACTGTTTTTT; cdr3_aa: CASSDPDRGLVGKLFF
j_call: TRBJ1-2; clone_size: few; d_call: NA; v_call: TRBV5-6; cdr3_nt: TGTGCCAGCACTCAGGGAGGGGGTGACTATGGCTACACCTTC; cdr3_aa: CASTQGGGDYGYTF
j_call: TRBJ2-7; clone_size: NA; d_call: NA; v_call: TRBV7-9; cdr3_nt: TGTGCCAGCACCTCCCGGCCCGGAGTCGTCTACGAGCAGTACTTC; cdr3_aa: CASTSRPGVVYEQYF
j_call: TRBJ2-7; clone_size: few; d_call: TRBD1; v_call: TRBV5-1; cdr3_nt: TGCGCCAGCAGCTTACGACAGGGAGACCCCGGGCAGTACTTC; cdr3_aa: CASSLRQGDPGQYF
j_call: TRBJ2-7; clone_size: once; d_call: NA; v_call: TRBV7-9; cdr3_nt: TGTGCCAGCAGTCCTTTTTCCGGACACCCGTGGTACGAGCAGTACTTC; cdr3_aa: CASSPFSGHPWYEQYF
j_call: TRBJ1-2; clone_size: NA; d_call: NA; v_call: TRBV7-8; cdr3_nt: TGTGCCAGCAGCCCCCGGGAAGCCTCTAACTATGGCTACACCTTC; cdr3_aa: CASSPREASNYGYTF
j_call: TRBJ1-6; clone_size: NA; d_call: TRBD1; v_call: TRBV6-5; cdr3_nt: TGTGCCAGCAGTTACGGGACAGATAATTCACCCCTCCACTTT; cdr3_aa: CASSYGTDNSPLHF
j_call: TRBJ2-1; clone_size: NA; d_call: TRBD2; v_call: TRBV5-6; cdr3_nt: TGTGCCAGCAGCTTGAGGGGACTAGCGGGAGTATCTGAACAGTTCTTC; cdr3_aa: CASSLRGLAGVSEQFF
j_call: TRBJ1-2; clone_size: NA; d_call: TRBD1; v_call: TRBV19; cdr3_nt: TGTGCCAGTAGTCGGCCAGGGGGAGCTAACTATGGCTACACCTTC; cdr3_aa: CASSRPGGANYGYTF
j_call: TRBJ1-5; clone_size: NA; d_call: NA; v_call: TRBV3-1/TRBV3-2; cdr3_nt: TGTGCCAGCAGCCCCACCGGGGGGACCAAGGCCCAGCATTTT; cdr3_aa: CASSPTGGTKAQHF
j_call: TRBJ1-2; clone_size: NA; d_call: TRBD1; v_call: TRBV29-1; cdr3_nt: TGCAGCGCTGACGATCCGGGACAGGGGGCATTTGGCTACACCTTC; cdr3_aa: CSADDPGQGAFGYTF
j_call: TRBJ1-1; clone_size: NA; d_call: NA; v_call: TRBV18; cdr3_nt: TGTGCCAGCTCACCGACGGGGGTGCCCTTTTTGAACACTGAAGCTTTCTTT; cdr3_aa: CASSPTGVPFLNTEAFF
j_call: TRBJ2-7; clone_size: once; d_call: NA; v_call: TRBV27; cdr3_nt: TGTGCCAGCAGTACGCAGGGCTACGAGCAGTACTTC; cdr3_aa: CASSTQGYEQYF
j_call: TRBJ2-1; clone_size: NA; d_call: NA; v_call: TRBV19; cdr3_nt: TGTGCCAGTAGGCCCGGGATGAACAATGAGCAGTTCTTC; cdr3_aa: CASRPGMNNEQFF
j_call: TRBJ2-7; clone_size: NA; d_call: TRBD1; v_call: TRBV7-2; cdr3_nt: TGTGCCAGCAGCTTAGGGACAGGGCTTCTAGCATACGAGCAGTACTTC; cdr3_aa: CASSLGTGLLAYEQYF
j_call: TRBJ1-5; clone_size: NA; d_call: NA; v_call: TRBV5-8; cdr3_nt: TGTGCCAGCAGCCGCGGACAGATGGGCAATCAGCCCCAGCATTTT; cdr3_aa: CASSRGQMGNQPQHF
j_call: TRBJ1-2; clone_size: NA; d_call: TRBD1; v_call: TRBV6-4; cdr3_nt: TGTGCCAGAGCCCGAAGGGACTTGGACAGGGCTAACTATGGCTACACCTTC; cdr3_aa: CARARRDLDRANYGYTF
j_call: TRBJ1-3; clone_size: NA; d_call: TRBD1; v_call: TRBV19; cdr3_nt: TGTGCCAGTAGTATACCCCGGACAGGACGTGGAAACACCATATATTTT; cdr3_aa: CASSIPRTGRGNTIYF
j_call: TRBJ2-5; clone_size: NA; d_call: TRBD2; v_call: TRBV11-1; cdr3_nt: TGTGCCAGCAGCGTTCGGGCGGGGGGCCCAGAGACCCAGTACTTC; cdr3_aa: CASSVRAGGPETQYF
j_call: TRBJ1-2; clone_size: few; d_call: NA; v_call: TRBV6-2/TRBV6-3; cdr3_nt: TGTGCCAGCAGTTACTCCTGGGGGGATGGCTACACCTTC; cdr3_aa: CASSYSWGDGYTF
j_call: TRBJ2-7; clone_size: few; d_call: NA; v_call: TRBV19; cdr3_nt: TGTGCCAGTAGCCGCCAGGGGATCTCCTACGAGCAGTACTTC; cdr3_aa: CASSRQGISYEQYF
j_call: TRBJ2-3; clone_size: NA; d_call: TRBD2; v_call: TRBV24-1; cdr3_nt: TGTGCCACGGGGCGGGGGAGTGATACGCAGTATTTT; cdr3_aa: CATGRGSDTQYF
j_call: TRBJ2-1; clone_size: NA; d_call: NA; v_call: TRBV3-1/TRBV3-2; cdr3_nt: TGTGCCAGCACCCGATCCGGGACTCGGGATGAGCAGTTCTTC; cdr3_aa: CASTRSGTRDEQFF
j_call: TRBJ2-7; clone_size: few; d_call: NA; v_call: TRBV11-2; cdr3_nt: TGTGCCAGCAGACCCGGACAGACCCACGAGCAGTACTTC; cdr3_aa: CASRPGQTHEQYF
j_call: TRBJ2-7; clone_size: NA; d_call: TRBD1; v_call: TRBV5-5; cdr3_nt: TGTGCCAGCAGCCAAAGCCCGGGACAGGGGGCCTACGAGCAGTACTTC; cdr3_aa: CASSQSPGQGAYEQYF
j_call: TRBJ2-7; clone_size: NA; d_call: TRBD1; v_call: TRBV12-3/TRBV12-4; cdr3_nt: TGTGCCAGCAGTCCCCGGGACAGTTACGAGCAGTACTTC; cdr3_aa: CASSPRDSYEQYF
j_call: TRBJ2-7; clone_size: NA; d_call: NA; v_call: TRBV6-1; cdr3_nt: TGTGCCAGCAGTGAAGGGCACGCCTACGAGCAGTACTTC; cdr3_aa: CASSEGHAYEQYF
j_call: TRBJ1-3; clone_size: NA; d_call: TRBD1; v_call: TRBV7-2; cdr3_nt: TGTGCCAGCAGTTTAGGCCGACAGGGTGGAAACACCATATATTTT; cdr3_aa: CASSLGRQGGNTIYF
j_call: TRBJ2-7; clone_size: NA; d_call: NA; v_call: TRBV6-5; cdr3_nt: TGTGCCAGCAGTTACGGCAGAACCTACGAGCAGTACTTC; cdr3_aa: CASSYGRTYEQYF
j_call: TRBJ1-2; clone_size: NA; d_call: NA; v_call: TRBV19; cdr3_nt: TGTGCCAGTAGTATTTCCGGGTCCAACTATGGCTACACCTTC; cdr3_aa: CASSISGSNYGYTF
j_call: TRBJ2-5; clone_size: NA; d_call: TRBD2; v_call: TRBV11-2; cdr3_nt: TGTGCCAGCAGCTCCACTAGCGGGGGACCCCAAGAGACCCAGTACTTC; cdr3_aa: CASSSTSGGPQETQYF
j_call: TRBJ2-3; clone_size: NA; d_call: NA; v_call: TRBV5-1; cdr3_nt: TGCGCCAGCAGCCCTATACCACAGGGAATGGATACGCAGTATTTT; cdr3_aa: CASSPIPQGMDTQYF
j_call: TRBJ2-2; clone_size: once; d_call: NA; v_call: TRBV6-2/TRBV6-3; cdr3_nt: TGTGCCAGCAGCCTGGACTGGACCGGGGAGCTGTTTTTT; cdr3_aa: CASSLDWTGELFF
j_call: TRBJ1-3; clone_size: few; d_call: TRBD1; v_call: TRBV27; cdr3_nt: TGTGCCAGCAGTTCCAAGACAGGGGTGCTTGGAAACACCATATATTTT; cdr3_aa: CASSSKTGVLGNTIYF
j_call: TRBJ2-2; clone_size: NA; d_call: NA; v_call: TRBV19; cdr3_nt: TGTGCCAGTAGTATACAGGGGCTTCGTACCGGGGAGCTGTTTTTT; cdr3_aa: CASSIQGLRTGELFF
j_call: TRBJ2-1; clone_size: NA; d_call: TRBD2; v_call: TRBV11-3; cdr3_nt: TGTGCCAGCAGCCCCAGCGGGGGGGCCTACAATGAGCAGTTCTTC; cdr3_aa: CASSPSGGAYNEQFF
j_call: TRBJ1-1; clone_size: NA; d_call: NA; v_call: TRBV13; cdr3_nt: TGTGCCAGCAGCTTAGCGGACTGGGGAAGAAACACTGAAGCTTTCTTT; cdr3_aa: CASSLADWGRNTEAFF
j_call: TRBJ2-7; clone_size: NA; d_call: TRBD2; v_call: TRBV19; cdr3_nt: TGTGCCAGTAGTTCGACTAGCGATGCCTACGAGCAGTACTTC; cdr3_aa: CASSSTSDAYEQYF
j_call: TRBJ1-2; clone_size: NA; d_call: TRBD1; v_call: TRBV9; cdr3_nt: TGTGCCAGCAGCCCCGACAACAGGGGCTATGGCTACACCTTC; cdr3_aa: CASSPDNRGYGYTF